One sample yielded the 16 T cell receptor beta chains listed below, sequenced in a study of identical twins. In TCRdb, the 5' RACE reads were re-called with MiXCR into one record per CDR3 protein. The sample has hundreds of thousands of distinct CDR3 sequences, roughly an eighth seen once. This sample was also put to use in a study of yellow fever vaccine responses in identical twins.

Sequenced material: CD8+ T cells sorted from blood. The receptors stem from a woman aged 18 to 35 in good health.

In this sample, this clonotype turned up a few times. V and J are TRBV5-1 and TRBJ1-2; 7 bases are a match to TRBD1. Trimming took 0 bases from V and 6 from J; bases not matched to a gene: 5. Germline V CDR1 and CDR2: SGHRS, YFSETQ. The CDR3 is 14 residues long. The CDR3 is CASSLEHRGNGYTF. CDR3 nucleotide sequence: TGCGCCAGCAGCTTGGAACACAGGGGTAATGGCTACACCTTC.

This clonotype was detected a few times. This chain joins TRBV3-1 and TRBJ2-1; perhaps TRBD1 as D (6 bases). Germline assignment: CDR1 LGHDT and CDR2 YNNKEL (reference sequence). The CDR3 totals 14 residues. The V end lost 4 bases, the J end lost 4 bases, and 11 bases lay between the germline ends. The CDR3 sequence: CASSPSDRYNEQFF. CDR3 DNA: TGTGCCAGCAGCCCGTCCGACAGGTACAATGAGCAGTTCTTC.

The chain joins TRBV7-9 to TRBJ2-1; TRBD2 agrees at 13 bases. The germline CDR1 and CDR2 sequences are SEHNR and FQNEAQ (reference sequence). This CDR3 has 16 amino acids. Losses at the gene ends were 6 bases for V and 4 bases for J; bases not matched to a gene: 6. This chain's CDR3 is CASSLPGLAGYNEQFF. In nucleotides, the CDR3 is TGTGCCAGCAGTTTACCGGGACTAGCGGGATACAATGAGCAGTTCTTC.

V gene TRBV20-1 combines with J gene TRBJ2-1, with 13 bases that match TRBD2. The CDR3 is 16 amino acids. Trimming removed 3 bases from V and 9 bases from J; junction bases left unmatched: 11. The germline V gene has CDR1 DFQATT and CDR2 SNEGSKA (reference sequence). Here the CDR3 DNA reads TGCAGTGCTAGCCCTTTAACTAGCGGGGGGGTTGGTGAGCAGTTCTTC. Translating it yields CSASPLTSGGVGEQFF.

This CDR3 reads CTLSNGNEQFF. CDR3 bases: TGTACCCTGAGTAACGGTAATGAGCAGTTCTTC. The rearrangement uses TRBV2 and TRBJ2-1; D remains ambiguous. The CDR3 is made up of 11 amino acids. Germline V gene lookup returns CDR1 SNHLY and CDR2 FYNNEI.

This clonotype was seen only a few times. The chain combines TRBV15 with TRBJ2-5, with a tentative D call TRBD2 (5 bases). V was trimmed by 4 bases and J by 3 bases, leaving 6 bases between them. CDR1 is LNHNV, CDR2 YYDKDF, per germline (reference sequence). CDR3 length: 12 residues. The CDR3 here is CATSTTKETQYF. Written as DNA, the CDR3 is TGTGCCACCAGCACGACTAAAGAGACCCAGTACTTC.

This clonotype was found a few times. The J gene is TRBJ2-1, the V gene TRBV2; 10 bases map to TRBD1. With V trimmed by 4 bases and J by 4 bases, 7 bases remained unmatched. Germline V gene data show CDR1 as SNHLY and CDR2 as FYNNEI. CDR3 length: 16 residues. The CDR3 protein is CASSGGSGQGYNEQFF. CDR3 bases: TGTGCCAGCAGTGGAGGATCGGGACAGGGGTACAATGAGCAGTTCTTC.

This clonotype has ten or more counts. The CDR3 is CASSLAHGPSSTDTQYF. The CDR3 DNA reads TGTGCCAGCAGTTTAGCGCACGGCCCCTCTAGCACAGATACGCAGTATTTT. V and J are TRBV12-3 or TRBV12-4 and TRBJ2-3, with D hard to call. CDR3 length: 17 residues. V lost 0 bases to trimming and J lost 0 bases, with 13 bases between them.

This clonotype was seen a handful of times. The rearrangement links TRBV27 to TRBJ2-4, with D maybe TRBD1 (5 bases). The CDR3 covers 14 residues. The V gene's germline CDR1 is MNHEY and CDR2 SMNVEV (reference sequence). Trimming removed 6 bases at V and 8 bases at J, with 17 bases between. CDR3 DNA: TGTGCCAGCAGCCGTACAGGCCAAGTAGACATTCAGTACTTC. Protein product: CASSRTGQVDIQYF.

The rearrangement uses TRBV27 and TRBJ2-7; D is uncertain. The CDR3 consists of 13 residues. The germline V and J ends were trimmed by 1 base and 7 bases, with 11 bases remaining between them. Germline CDR1 is MNHEY and CDR2 is SMNVEV (reference sequence). The CDR3 reads CASSLYSGQEQYF. CDR3 DNA: TGTGCCAGCAGTTTATATTCTGGGCAGGAGCAGTACTTC.

This clonotype was found a few times. V is TRBV7-9 and J is TRBJ2-2; TRBD1 agrees at 8 bases. Unmatched junction bases numbered 14, after V lost 5 bases and J lost 6 bases. Germline values: CDR1 SEHNR, CDR2 FQNEAQ (reference sequence). CDR3 length equals 17 residues. The CDR3 here is CASSPIFGTGGSGELFF. Written as DNA, the CDR3 is TGTGCCAGCAGCCCAATATTCGGCACAGGGGGATCCGGGGAGCTGTTTTTT.

This clonotype was seen more than once but under ten times. This chain links TRBV4-1 with TRBJ2-1; possibly TRBD2 for D (5 bases). CDR1 is MGHRA and CDR2 is YSYEKL in the germline V gene. The CDR3 is 17 amino acids. Between the trimmed V and J ends, which lost 0 bases and 3 bases, there was a span of 15 bases. The CDR3 DNA reads as TGCGCCAGCAGCCAAGATCTGGCGGGCCCTAACTACAATGAGCAGTTCTTC. Encoded protein: CASSQDLAGPNYNEQFF.

CDR3 sequence reads: CASSSQTGDYNEQFF. CDR3 in DNA: TGTGCCAGCAGTTCGCAAACAGGGGACTACAATGAGCAGTTCTTC. V gene TRBV4-2 combines with J gene TRBJ2-1; 7 bases align to TRBD1. Germline V CDR1 and CDR2: LGHNA, YNFKEQ. This CDR3 has 15 amino acids. V lost 6 bases, J lost 3 bases, and 8 bases stayed unmatched.

This chain joins TRBV20-1 and TRBJ2-1; D not resolved. Trimming pared 0 bases from V and 1 base from J, leaving 10 bases between. CDR3 length equals 15 residues. The V gene's germline CDR1 is DFQATT and CDR2 SNEGSKA (reference sequence). The DNA of the CDR3 is TGCAGTGCTAGAGATCCGTGGGAATCCTACAATGAGCAGTTCTTC. Encoded protein: CSARDPWESYNEQFF.

The chain joins TRBV11-2 to TRBJ2-5; TRBD2 aligns across 7 bases. The CDR3 spans 15 residues. Germline lookup yields CDR1 SGHAT and CDR2 FQNNGV. The J segment lost 4 bases and the V segment lost 2 bases, leaving 7 bases of the junction unmatched. CDR3 sequence (DNA): TGTGCCAGCAGCTTAATTGGCGGGAGTAGAGAGACCCAGTACTTC. It yields the protein CASSLIGGSRETQYF.

This clonotype turned up a few times. This chain joins TRBV15 and TRBJ2-4; TRBD2 matches at 7 bases. Trimming took 5 bases from V and 3 from J; bases not matched to a gene: 7. The CDR3 has 15 amino acids. CDR1 LNHNV and CDR2 YYDKDF come from the germline V gene (reference sequence). The CDR3 bases are TGTGCCACCAGCTCCCCCCGGGGGGTCAAAAACATTCAGTACTTC. It codes for CATSSPRGVKNIQYF.